The clone carrying this TCR beta chain was recorded once. Its antigen is unidentified. Together with a sample-barcoded 5' primer, a J-beta primer mix was included in a second PCR lasting about 7 to 11 cycles. A template-switch adaptor containing 12 random nucleotides labeled each cDNA molecule. TCRdb called the 5' RACE reads again in MiXCR, with one record for every CDR3 protein. The sample has over a million distinct CDR3 sequences, 40% to 50% seen once. The data were obtained in a study of blood T cells in healthy people across ages. Study-level points and caveats: While age rose, TCR beta diversity per million T cells dropped in a roughly linear way.

The sample, about 9.2 milliliters of peripheral blood, was drawn from each donor. Per the germline V gene, CDR1 is SGHRS and CDR2 is YFSETQ. The length of the CDR3 is 17 residues. Trimming took 2 bases from V and 0 from J, leaving 18 bases between them. The chain couples TRBV5-1 to TRBJ2-7; D may be TRBD2 (6 bases). The sequenced sample consisted of blood. The sequence was obtained from a woman between 18 and 29 years old in good health. This CDR3 is CASSFAGGSTSSYEQYF. In nucleotides, the CDR3 is TGCGCCAGCAGCTTTGCCGGGGGAAGTACGTCCTCCTACGAGCAGTACTTC.